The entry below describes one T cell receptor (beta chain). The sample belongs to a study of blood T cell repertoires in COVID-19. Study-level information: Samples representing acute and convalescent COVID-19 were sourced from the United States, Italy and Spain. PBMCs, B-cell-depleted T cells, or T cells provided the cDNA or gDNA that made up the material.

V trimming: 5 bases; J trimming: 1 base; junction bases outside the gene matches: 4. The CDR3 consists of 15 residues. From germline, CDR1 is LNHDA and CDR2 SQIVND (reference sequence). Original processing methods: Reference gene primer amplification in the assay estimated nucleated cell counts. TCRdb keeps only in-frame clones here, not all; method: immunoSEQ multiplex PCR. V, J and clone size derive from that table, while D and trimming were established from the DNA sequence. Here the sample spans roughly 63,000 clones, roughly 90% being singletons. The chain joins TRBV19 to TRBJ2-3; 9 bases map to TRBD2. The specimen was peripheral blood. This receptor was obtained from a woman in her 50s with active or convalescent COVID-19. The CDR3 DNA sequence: TGTGCCAGTAGTGGTGCGGGAGGGGGCACAGATACGCAGTATTTT. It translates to CASSGAGGGTDTQYF.